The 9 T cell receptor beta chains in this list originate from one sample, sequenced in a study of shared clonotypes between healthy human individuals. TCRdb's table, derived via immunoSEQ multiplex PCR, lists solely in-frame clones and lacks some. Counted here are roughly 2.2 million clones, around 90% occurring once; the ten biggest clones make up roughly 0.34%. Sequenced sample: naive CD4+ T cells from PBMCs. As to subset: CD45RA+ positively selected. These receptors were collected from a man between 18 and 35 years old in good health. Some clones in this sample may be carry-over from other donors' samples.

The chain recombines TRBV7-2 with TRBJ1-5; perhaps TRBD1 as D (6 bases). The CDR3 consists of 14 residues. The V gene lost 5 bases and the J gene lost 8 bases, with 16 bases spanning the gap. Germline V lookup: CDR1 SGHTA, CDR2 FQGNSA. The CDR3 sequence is CASSLGGSMEPQHF. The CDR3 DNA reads TGTGCCAGCAGCCTAGGGGGGAGTATGGAGCCCCAGCATTTT.

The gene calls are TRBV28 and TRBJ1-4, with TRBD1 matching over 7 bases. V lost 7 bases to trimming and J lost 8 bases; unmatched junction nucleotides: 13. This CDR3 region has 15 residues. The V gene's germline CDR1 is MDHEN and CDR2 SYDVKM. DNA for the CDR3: TGTGCCAGCACTACCCAGCGACAGGGTGGCGAAAAACTGTTTTTT. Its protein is CASTTQRQGGEKLFF.

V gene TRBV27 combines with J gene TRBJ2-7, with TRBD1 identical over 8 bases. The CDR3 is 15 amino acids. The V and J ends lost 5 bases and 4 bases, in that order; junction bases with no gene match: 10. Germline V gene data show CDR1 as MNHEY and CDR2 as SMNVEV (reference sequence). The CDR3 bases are TGTGCCAGCAGTACCACCGGGACAGGTTTTTACGAGCAGTACTTC. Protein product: CASSTTGTGFYEQYF.

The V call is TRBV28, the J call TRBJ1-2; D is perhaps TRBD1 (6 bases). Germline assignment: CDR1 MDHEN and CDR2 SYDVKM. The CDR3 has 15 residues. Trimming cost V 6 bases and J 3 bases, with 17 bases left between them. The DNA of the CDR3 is TGTGCCAGCAGGGTGACAGGTTGGGATGACTATGGCTACACCTTC. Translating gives CASRVTGWDDYGYTF.

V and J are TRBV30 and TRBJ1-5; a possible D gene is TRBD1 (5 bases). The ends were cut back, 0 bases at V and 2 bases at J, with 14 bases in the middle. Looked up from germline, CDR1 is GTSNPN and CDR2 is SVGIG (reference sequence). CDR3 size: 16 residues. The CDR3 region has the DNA TGTGCCTGGAGTGTCCCAGGGTGGGGGGGCAATCAGCCCCAGCATTTT. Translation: CAWSVPGWGGNQPQHF.

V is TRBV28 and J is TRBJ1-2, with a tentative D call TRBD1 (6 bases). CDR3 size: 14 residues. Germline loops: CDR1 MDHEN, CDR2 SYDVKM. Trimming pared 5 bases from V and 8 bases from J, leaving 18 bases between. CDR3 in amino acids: CASSSPGASGGYTF. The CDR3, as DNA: TGTGCCAGCAGTAGTCCAGGGGCCTCTGGCGGCTACACCTTC.

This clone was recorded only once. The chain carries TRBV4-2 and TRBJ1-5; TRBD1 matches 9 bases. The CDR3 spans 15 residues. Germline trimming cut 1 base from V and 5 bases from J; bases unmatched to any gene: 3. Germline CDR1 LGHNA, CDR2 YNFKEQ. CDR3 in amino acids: CASSQVTGGYQPQHF. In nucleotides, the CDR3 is TGTGCCAGCAGCCAAGTGACAGGGGGTTATCAGCCCCAGCATTTT.

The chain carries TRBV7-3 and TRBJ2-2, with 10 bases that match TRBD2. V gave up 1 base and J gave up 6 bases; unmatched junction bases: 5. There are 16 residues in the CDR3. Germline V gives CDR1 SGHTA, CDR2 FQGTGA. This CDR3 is CASSLSTSGVPGELFF. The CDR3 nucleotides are TGTGCCAGCAGCTTAAGTACTAGCGGGGTGCCCGGGGAGCTGTTTTTT. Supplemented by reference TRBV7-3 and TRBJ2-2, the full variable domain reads GAGVSQTPSNKVTEKGKYVELRCDPISGHTALYWYRQSLGQGPEFLIYFQGTGAADDSGLPNDRFFAVRPEGSVSTLKIQRTERGDSAVYLCASSLSTSGVPGELFFGEGSRLTVL.

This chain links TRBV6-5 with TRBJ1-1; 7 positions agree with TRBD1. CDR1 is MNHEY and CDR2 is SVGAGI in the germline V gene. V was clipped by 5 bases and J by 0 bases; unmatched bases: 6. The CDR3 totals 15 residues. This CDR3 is CASSRRTGLNTEAFF. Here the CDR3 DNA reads TGTGCCAGCAGTCGAAGGACAGGTTTGAACACTGAAGCTTTCTTT.